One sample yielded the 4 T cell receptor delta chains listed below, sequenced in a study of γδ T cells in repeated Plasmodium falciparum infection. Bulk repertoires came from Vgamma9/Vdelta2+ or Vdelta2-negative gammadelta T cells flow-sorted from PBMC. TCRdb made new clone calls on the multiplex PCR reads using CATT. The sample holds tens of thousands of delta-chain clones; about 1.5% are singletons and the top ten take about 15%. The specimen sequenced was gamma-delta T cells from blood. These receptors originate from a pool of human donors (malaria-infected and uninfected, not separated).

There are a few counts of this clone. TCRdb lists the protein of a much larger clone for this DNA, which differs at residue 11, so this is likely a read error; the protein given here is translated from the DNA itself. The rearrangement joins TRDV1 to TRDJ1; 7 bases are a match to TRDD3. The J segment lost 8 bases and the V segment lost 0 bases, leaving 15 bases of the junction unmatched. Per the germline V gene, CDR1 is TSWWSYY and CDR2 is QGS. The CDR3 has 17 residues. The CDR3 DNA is TGTGCTCTTGGGGAACTTGAAAGAGCCGGGGGATCACGAAAACTCATCTTT. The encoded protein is CALGELERAGGSRKLIF.

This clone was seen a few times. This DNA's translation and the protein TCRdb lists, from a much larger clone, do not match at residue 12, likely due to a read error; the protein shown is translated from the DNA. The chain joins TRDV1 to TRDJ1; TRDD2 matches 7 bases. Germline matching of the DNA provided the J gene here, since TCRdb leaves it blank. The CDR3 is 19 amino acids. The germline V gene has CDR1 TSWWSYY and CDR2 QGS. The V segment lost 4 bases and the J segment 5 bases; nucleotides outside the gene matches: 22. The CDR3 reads CALGGTLFPTLEDLDKLIF. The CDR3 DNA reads TGTGCTCTTGGGGGAACTCTCTTTCCTACTCTGGAGGATTTAGATAAACTCATCTTT.

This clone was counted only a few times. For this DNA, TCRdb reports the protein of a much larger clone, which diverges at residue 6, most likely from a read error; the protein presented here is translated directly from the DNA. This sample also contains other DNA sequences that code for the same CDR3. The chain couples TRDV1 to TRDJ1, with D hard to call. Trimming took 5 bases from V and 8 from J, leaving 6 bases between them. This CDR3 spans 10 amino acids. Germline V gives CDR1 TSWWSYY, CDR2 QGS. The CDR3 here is CALGKDKLIF. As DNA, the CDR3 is TGTGCTCTTGGGAAGGACAAACTCATCTTT.

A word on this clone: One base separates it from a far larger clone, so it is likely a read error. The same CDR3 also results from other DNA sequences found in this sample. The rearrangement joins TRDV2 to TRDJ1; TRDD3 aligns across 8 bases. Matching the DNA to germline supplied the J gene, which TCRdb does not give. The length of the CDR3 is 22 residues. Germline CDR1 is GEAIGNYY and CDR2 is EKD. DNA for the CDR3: TGTGCTTGTGACACCGACGAAGGAAGTCAGAGTACTGGGGGGGCCTACACCGATAAACTCATCTTT. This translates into CACDTDEGSQSTGGAYTDKLIF.